These 20 T cell receptor beta chains were sequenced from one sample in a study of technical replicates of blood from several donors listed by TCRdb under 2017. Library prep was done by the immunoSEQ multiplex PCR assay. The table was pulled from immuneACCESS by TCRdb, which kept in-frame rearrangements only. Such tables lose some clones; where checked, under half of the loss comes from unresolved V genes, and the rest has no known cause. The sample records 70,000 to 75,000 clones, approximately 95% of which are singletons. 0.2% to 0.3% of the sample rests with the top ten. The sample comprised T cells isolated from PBMCs. The receptors derive from a human donor in good health.

This clone appeared once. This chain links TRBV2 with TRBJ2-7; D is unresolved. From germline, CDR1 is SNHLY and CDR2 FYNNEI. The CDR3 has 15 residues. The V end lost 3 bases, the J end lost 1 base, and 13 bases lay between the germline ends. The CDR3 DNA reads TGTGCCAGCAGTGATATCTCCAGGCTGTCCTACGAGCAGTACTTC. Residues: CASSDISRLSYEQYF.

Only one count was recorded for this clone. The V call is TRBV29-1, the J call TRBJ1-1; D not resolved. With 4 bases removed from V and 3 bases from J, the gap between germline ends came to 15 bases. Germline V gene data show CDR1 as SQVTM and CDR2 as ANQGSEA. This CDR3 spans 14 amino acids. CDR3 sequence: CSVVLGPRHTEAFF. The CDR3 DNA is TGCAGCGTTGTGTTAGGCCCGAGGCACACTGAAGCTTTCTTT.

V usage is TRBV7-6 and J usage is TRBJ2-3, with D unclear. Germline CDR1 and CDR2: SGHVS and FNYEAQ. The CDR3 spans 14 residues. The germline V and J ends were trimmed by 1 base and 0 bases, with 5 bases remaining between them. This CDR3 reads CASSLVASTDTQYF. In nucleotides, the CDR3 is TGTGCCAGCAGCTTAGTAGCCAGCACAGATACGCAGTATTTT.

This chain connects TRBV29-1 to TRBJ1-1, with D unclear. From germline, CDR1 is SQVTM and CDR2 ANQGSEA. There are 13 residues in the CDR3. V was cut by 8 bases and J by 3 bases, with 16 bases left in between. This CDR3 reads CSLRVDLDTEAFF. The CDR3 region has the DNA TGCAGCCTCCGGGTAGATTTGGACACTGAAGCTTTCTTT. The full variable domain, its missing parts supplied by reference TRBV29-1 and TRBJ1-1, is SAVISQKPSRDICQRGTSLTIQCQVDSQVTMMFWYRQQPGQSLTLIATANQGSEATYESGFVIDKFPISRPNLTFSTLTVSNMSPEDSSIYLCSLRVDLDTEAFFGQGTRLTVV.

The chain employs TRBV4-1 and TRBJ2-1; 7 bases fit TRBD2. This CDR3 is 21 amino acids long. The germline V gene encodes CDR1 MGHRA and CDR2 YSYEKL. The junction had 18 bases not matched to a gene; V was cut back by 0 bases and J by 1 base. CDR3 sequence reads: CASSQDRACRGDLCSYNEQFF. The DNA for the CDR3 is TGCGCCAGCAGCCAAGATCGGGCTTGTCGGGGGGACCTGTGTTCCTACAATGAGCAGTTCTTC.

This clone appeared a few times. This sequence joins TRBV19 and TRBJ1-1; D possibly corresponds to TRBD1 (6 bases). V shed 3 bases and J shed 1 base, with 9 bases lying between them. Germline CDR1 and CDR2: LNHDA and SQIVND (reference sequence). This CDR3 region has 14 residues. CDR3 DNA: TGTGCCAGTAGTATGTACAGGGAGAACACTGAAGCTTTCTTT. Translating gives CASSMYRENTEAFF. Together with reference TRBV19 and TRBJ1-1, the CDR3 gives the full variable domain: DGGITQSPKYLFRKEGQNVTLSCEQNLNHDAMYWYRQDPGQGLRLIYYSQIVNDFQKGDIAEGYSVSREKKESFPLTVTSAQKNPTAFYLCASSMYRENTEAFFGQGTRLTVV.

V gene TRBV5-4 combines with J gene TRBJ1-4; D is undetermined. Per germline, CDR1 SGHNT and CDR2 YYREEE (reference sequence). Trimming removed 1 base from V and 0 bases from J, with 4 bases in between. There are 14 residues in the CDR3. The CDR3 is CASSLSATNEKLFF. The CDR3 region has the DNA TGTGCCAGCAGCTTGTCTGCAACTAATGAAAAACTGTTTTTT.

V and J are TRBV2 and TRBJ2-3, with 12 bases aligning to TRBD2. V was pared by 6 bases and J by 3 bases, with 10 bases of the junction left unmatched. Germline V gives CDR1 SNHLY, CDR2 FYNNEI. The CDR3 has 17 amino acids. The DNA of the CDR3 is TGTGCCAGCAGAGCCCTCCTAGCGGGGGGGCCTACAGATACGCAGTATTTT. Translated: CASRALLAGGPTDTQYF.

The chain uses TRBV18 and TRBJ2-4, with D tentatively TRBD1 (5 bases). Trimming removed 0 bases at V and 1 base at J, with 13 bases between. The germline CDR1 and CDR2 sequences are KGHSH and LQKENI. There are 17 residues in the CDR3. CDR3 protein: CASSPPTRAGAKNIQYF. The CDR3 DNA sequence: TGTGCCAGCTCACCACCGACCAGGGCTGGTGCCAAAAACATTCAGTACTTC.

The chain carries TRBV4-1 and TRBJ1-1, with D possibly TRBD1 on 5 matching bases. With 1 base removed from V and 3 bases from J, the gap between germline ends came to 15 bases. The CDR3 spans 16 residues. Per germline, CDR1 MGHRA and CDR2 YSYEKL. The CDR3 nucleotides are TGCGCCAGCAGCCAAGTTCCAGGGAGGATGGACACTGAAGCTTTCTTT. This gives the protein CASSQVPGRMDTEAFF.

The CDR3 DNA reads TGTGCCAGCAGCCCACAGGGAAGGGGGTTCAACGAGCAGTACTTC. Encoded protein: CASSPQGRGFNEQYF. The chain has TRBV13 and TRBJ2-7; possible D gene TRBD1, 6 bases. Germline V gene sequence: CDR1 PRHDT, CDR2 FYEKMQ (reference sequence). The CDR3 contains 15 residues. Trimming removed 5 bases at V and 5 bases at J, with 19 bases between.

The chain has TRBV5-4 and TRBJ2-1, with TRBD1 identical over 8 bases. The CDR3 is made up of 14 amino acids. CDR1 is SGHNT, CDR2 YYREEE, per germline (reference sequence). V lost 3 bases to trimming and J lost 9 bases; unmatched junction nucleotides: 8. This CDR3 reads CASSSGTGGGEQFF. Written as DNA, the CDR3 is TGTGCCAGCAGCTCCGGGACAGGCGGTGGTGAGCAGTTCTTC.

The chain carries TRBV30 and TRBJ1-2; D not certain. The germline CDR1 and CDR2 sequences are GTSNPN and SVGIG (reference sequence). The V end lost 2 bases, the J end lost 7 bases, and 11 bases lay between the germline ends. This CDR3 contains 12 residues. CDR3 region: CAWSLVHSGYTF. The CDR3, as DNA: TGTGCCTGGAGTTTAGTTCACAGTGGCTACACCTTC.

The rearrangement links TRBV20-1 to TRBJ2-7; D is unresolved. Germline CDR1 is DFQATT and CDR2 is SNEGSKA (reference sequence). The CDR3 is 11 amino acids. Between the trimmed V and J ends, which lost 4 bases and 5 bases, there was a span of 9 bases. This CDR3 reads CSATRTNEQYF. The CDR3 bases are TGCAGTGCTACAAGAACTAACGAGCAGTACTTC.

This clone was counted a single time. The chain joins TRBV19 to TRBJ2-1; D perhaps matches TRBD1 (5 bases). Germline CDR1 is LNHDA and CDR2 is SQIVND (reference sequence). The CDR3 covers 15 residues. With 6 bases removed from V and 1 base from J, the gap between germline ends came to 13 bases. The CDR3 is CASRLTESSYNEQFF. Written as DNA, the CDR3 is TGTGCCAGTAGGTTGACAGAATCATCCTACAATGAGCAGTTCTTC. The full variable domain, completed using reference TRBV19 and TRBJ2-1, is DGGITQSPKYLFRKEGQNVTLSCEQNLNHDAMYWYRQDPGQGLRLIYYSQIVNDFQKGDIAEGYSVSREKKESFPLTVTSAQKNPTAFYLCASRLTESSYNEQFFGPGTRLTVL.

The chain has TRBV7-9 and TRBJ2-7; D gene uncertain. The V gene's germline CDR1 is SEHNR and CDR2 FQNEAQ (reference sequence). The CDR3 spans 15 residues. V lost 4 bases, J lost 2 bases, and 15 bases lay in between. The CDR3 DNA reads as TGTGCCAGCAGCTCCGGAGACTCGCCAACCTACGAGCAGTACTTC. Protein: CASSSGDSPTYEQYF.

The V gene is TRBV12-5, the J gene TRBJ2-7; 11 positions agree with TRBD2. Germline V CDR1 and CDR2: LGHNT, FRNRAP. The V segment lost 4 bases and the J segment 2 bases; nucleotides outside the gene matches: 4. The CDR3 covers 15 residues. The CDR3 loop is CASGSSGGTPYEQYF. The CDR3 nucleotides read TGTGCTAGTGGTTCTAGCGGGGGGACCCCCTACGAGCAGTACTTC. The variable domain in full, with the rest retrieved from reference TRBV12-5 and TRBJ2-7, is DARVTQTPRHKVTEMGQEVTMRCQPILGHNTVFWYRQTMMQGLELLAYFRNRAPLDDSGMPKDRFSAEMPDATLATLKIQPSEPRDSAVYFCASGSSGGTPYEQYFGPGTRLTVT.

The gene calls are TRBV7-8 and TRBJ2-1, with TRBD1 matching over 7 bases. There are 16 residues in the CDR3. Germline V gives CDR1 SGHVS, CDR2 FQNEAQ. V lost 4 bases and J lost 4; bases outside the gene matches: 10. CDR3 DNA sequence: TGTGCCAGCAGCTATCGGACAGGCGTGGGTTACAATGAGCAGTTCTTC. Residues: CASSYRTGVGYNEQFF. Full variable domain (missing parts from reference TRBV7-8 and TRBJ2-1): GAGVSQSPRYKVAKRGQDVALRCDPISGHVSLFWYQQALGQGPEFLTYFQNEAQLDKSGLPSDRFFAERPEGSVSTLKIQRTQQEDSAVYLCASSYRTGVGYNEQFFGPGTRLTVL.

Written as DNA, the CDR3 is TGTGCCAGCAGCCTCCCCCGGGGGGAATACGAGCAGTACTTC. It specifies CASSLPRGEYEQYF. This chain connects TRBV5-6 to TRBJ2-7; TRBD2 aligns across 7 bases. J gave up 4 bases and V 4 bases, and 8 bases lay outside the gene matches. CDR1 SGHDT and CDR2 YYEEEE come from the germline V gene. The CDR3 totals 14 residues.

This chain joins TRBV28 and TRBJ2-3, with TRBD1 matching 7 bases. This CDR3 spans 13 amino acids. Unmatched junction bases numbered 3, after V lost 7 bases and J lost 2 bases. Looked up from germline, CDR1 is MDHEN and CDR2 is SYDVKM. CDR3 in DNA: TGTGCCAGCATTGACAGGGCCACAGATACGCAGTATTTT. Encoded protein: CASIDRATDTQYF.